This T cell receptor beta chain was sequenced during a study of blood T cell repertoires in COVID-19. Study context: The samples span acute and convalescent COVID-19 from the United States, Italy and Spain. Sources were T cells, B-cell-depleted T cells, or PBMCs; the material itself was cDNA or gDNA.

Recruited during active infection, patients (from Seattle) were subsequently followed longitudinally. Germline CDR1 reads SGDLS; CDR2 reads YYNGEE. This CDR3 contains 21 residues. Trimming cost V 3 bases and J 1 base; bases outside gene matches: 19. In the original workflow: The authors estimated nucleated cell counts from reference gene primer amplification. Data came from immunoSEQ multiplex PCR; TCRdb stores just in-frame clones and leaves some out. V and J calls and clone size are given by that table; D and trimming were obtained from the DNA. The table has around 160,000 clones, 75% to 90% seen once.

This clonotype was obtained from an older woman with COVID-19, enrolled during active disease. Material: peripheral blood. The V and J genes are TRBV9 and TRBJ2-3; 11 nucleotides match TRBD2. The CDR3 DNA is TGTGCCAGCAGCGCCCCTAGGTTGAGACCGCCACTAGCGGGGGGCACAGATACGCAGTATTTT. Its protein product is CASSAPRLRPPLAGGTDTQYF.